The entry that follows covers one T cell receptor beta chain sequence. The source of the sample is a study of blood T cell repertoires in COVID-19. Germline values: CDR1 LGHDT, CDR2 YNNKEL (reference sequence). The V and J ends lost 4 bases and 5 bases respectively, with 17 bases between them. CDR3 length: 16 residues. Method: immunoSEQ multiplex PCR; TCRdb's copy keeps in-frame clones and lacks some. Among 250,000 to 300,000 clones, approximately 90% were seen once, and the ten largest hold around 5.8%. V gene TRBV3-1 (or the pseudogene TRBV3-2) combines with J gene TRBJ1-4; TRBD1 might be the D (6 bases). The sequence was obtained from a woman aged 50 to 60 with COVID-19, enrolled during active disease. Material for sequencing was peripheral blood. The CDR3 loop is CASSRAGGGRNEKLFF. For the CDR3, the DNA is TGTGCCAGCAGCCGGGCCGGTGGGGGCCGAAATGAAAAACTGTTTTTT.